What follows are 3 T cell receptor beta chains derived from one specimen sequenced in a study of cytomegalovirus exposure and HLA in healthy donors. PCR was performed using 60 Vbeta and 13 Jbeta primers. The table came from immunoSEQ multiplex PCR; TCRdb's copy has only in-frame clones and leaves some out. Of approximately 220,000 clones in the sample, over 80% were seen once. The sequencing input was PBMCs. These TCRs come from a man aged 40-50 years in good health and CMV-seropositive.

The gene calls are TRBV7-9 and TRBJ1-5; D is undetermined. CDR3 length equals 14 residues. The germline V gene has CDR1 SEHNR and CDR2 FQNEAQ (reference sequence). V gave up 3 bases and J gave up 0 bases, with 6 bases separating them. The CDR3 reads CASSFLDSNQPQHF. In DNA form, the CDR3 reads TGTGCCAGCAGCTTCTTAGATAGCAATCAGCCCCAGCATTTT.

The chain employs TRBV28 and TRBJ2-2, with TRBD1 as a possible D gene (6 bases). This CDR3 region has 15 residues. The V and J ends lost 2 bases and 5 bases respectively, with 12 bases between them. CDR1 is MDHEN, CDR2 SYDVKM, per germline. In DNA form, the CDR3 reads TGTGCCAGCAGTTTAGGGGGCCTGACGACCGGGGAGCTGTTTTTT. Translating gives CASSLGGLTTGELFF.

The chain recombines TRBV9 with TRBJ2-1; 8 bases match TRBD2. V was clipped by 6 bases and J by 3 bases; unmatched bases: 5. This CDR3 is 14 amino acids long. Germline lookup yields CDR1 SGDLS and CDR2 YYNGEE. The CDR3 bases are TGTGCCAGCACCCCTAGCGGGTACTACAATGAGCAGTTCTTC. Translation: CASTPSGYYNEQFF.